One and the same sample provided the 6 T cell receptor beta chains below, sequenced in a study of blood T cell repertoires in COVID-19. The assay was immunoSEQ multiplex PCR, and TCRdb's table has in-frame clones only and misses some. The sample contains just over 300,000 clones, over 75% of which appear only once. Sequenced material: PBMCs or T cells enriched from blood (not recorded which). All receptors derive from a man aged 30 to 45 who had recovered from COVID-19.

The chain combines TRBV27 with TRBJ1-2; D might be TRBD1 (6 bases). Deletions cut 5 bases from V and 2 bases from J, with 15 bases between. CDR1 and CDR2 (germline): MNHEY, SMNVEV (reference sequence). The CDR3 has 15 amino acids. CDR3 nucleotide sequence: TGTGCCAGCAGTGATACAGGGAGGGGGAACTATGGCTACACCTTC. Its translation: CASSDTGRGNYGYTF.

The rearrangement uses TRBV18 and TRBJ2-5; TRBD1 matches at 9 bases. Germline CDR1 and CDR2: KGHSH and LQKENI. There are 19 residues in the CDR3. V lost 0 bases, J lost 6 bases, and 17 bases stayed unmatched. CDR3 sequence reads: CASSPPWDREIEVGKTQYF. For the CDR3, the DNA is TGTGCCAGCTCACCACCGTGGGACAGGGAAATCGAGGTGGGAAAGACCCAGTACTTC.

J is TRBJ2-2 and V is TRBV12-3 or TRBV12-4; weak D call: TRBD1 (5 bases). Trimming removed 2 bases from V and 6 bases from J, with 7 bases in between. This CDR3 is 13 amino acids long. The CDR3 region is CASSLSRAGELFF. CDR3 sequence (DNA): TGTGCCAGCAGTTTAAGCAGGGCCGGGGAGCTGTTTTTT.

V gene TRBV27 combines with J gene TRBJ2-7, with a tentative D call TRBD1 (6 bases). Trimming pared 5 bases from V and 5 bases from J, leaving 19 bases between. The CDR3 has 15 residues. From germline, CDR1 is MNHEY and CDR2 SMNVEV (reference sequence). The CDR3 loop reads CASSPSGVRGDEQYF. As DNA, the CDR3 is TGTGCCAGCAGTCCCTCAGGGGTACGGGGAGACGAGCAGTACTTC.

The chain recombines TRBV28 with TRBJ1-2, with TRBD1 as a possible D gene (6 bases). Germline assignment: CDR1 MDHEN and CDR2 SYDVKM. The V and J ends lost 3 bases and 3 bases respectively, with 17 bases between them. This CDR3 region has 16 residues. The CDR3 DNA sequence: TGTGCCAGCAGTTTCTCATACAGGGAGTTAGACTATGGCTACACCTTC. It codes for CASSFSYRELDYGYTF.

The rearrangement joins TRBV4-1 to TRBJ1-1, with TRBD1 matching 7 bases. Unmatched junction bases numbered 5, after V lost 3 bases and J lost 7 bases. Germline lookup yields CDR1 MGHRA and CDR2 YSYEKL. CDR3 size: 13 residues. As DNA, the CDR3 is TGCGCCAGCAGCCACCTCCGGGACAGTGAAGCTTTCTTT. Translating gives CASSHLRDSEAFF.